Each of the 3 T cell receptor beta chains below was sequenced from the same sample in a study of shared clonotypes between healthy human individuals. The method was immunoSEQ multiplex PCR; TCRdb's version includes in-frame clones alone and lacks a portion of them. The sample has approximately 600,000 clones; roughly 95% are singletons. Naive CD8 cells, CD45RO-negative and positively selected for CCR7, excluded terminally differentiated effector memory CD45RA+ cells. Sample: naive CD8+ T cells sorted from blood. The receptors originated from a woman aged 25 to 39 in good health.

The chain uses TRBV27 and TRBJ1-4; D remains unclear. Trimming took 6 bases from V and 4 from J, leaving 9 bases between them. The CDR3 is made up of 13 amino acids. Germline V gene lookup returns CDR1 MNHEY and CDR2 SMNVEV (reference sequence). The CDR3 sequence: CASSTTLNEKLFF. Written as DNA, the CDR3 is TGTGCCAGCAGCACGACCCTTAATGAAAAACTGTTTTTT.

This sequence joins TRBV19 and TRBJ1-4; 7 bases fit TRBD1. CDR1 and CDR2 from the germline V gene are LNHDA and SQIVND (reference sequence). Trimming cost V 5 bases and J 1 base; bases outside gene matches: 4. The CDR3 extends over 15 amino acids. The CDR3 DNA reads TGTGCCAGTAGTCCCGGGACAGAAACTAATGAAAAACTGTTTTTT. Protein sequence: CASSPGTETNEKLFF. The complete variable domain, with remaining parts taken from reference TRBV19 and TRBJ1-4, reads DGGITQSPKYLFRKEGQNVTLSCEQNLNHDAMYWYRQDPGQGLRLIYYSQIVNDFQKGDIAEGYSVSREKKESFPLTVTSAQKNPTAFYLCASSPGTETNEKLFFGSGTQLSVL.

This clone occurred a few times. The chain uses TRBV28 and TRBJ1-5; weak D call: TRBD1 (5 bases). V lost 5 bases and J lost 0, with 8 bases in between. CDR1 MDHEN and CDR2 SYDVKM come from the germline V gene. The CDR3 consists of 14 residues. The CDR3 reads CASSTGHSNQPQHF. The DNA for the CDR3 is TGTGCCAGCAGTACAGGTCATAGCAATCAGCCCCAGCATTTT.